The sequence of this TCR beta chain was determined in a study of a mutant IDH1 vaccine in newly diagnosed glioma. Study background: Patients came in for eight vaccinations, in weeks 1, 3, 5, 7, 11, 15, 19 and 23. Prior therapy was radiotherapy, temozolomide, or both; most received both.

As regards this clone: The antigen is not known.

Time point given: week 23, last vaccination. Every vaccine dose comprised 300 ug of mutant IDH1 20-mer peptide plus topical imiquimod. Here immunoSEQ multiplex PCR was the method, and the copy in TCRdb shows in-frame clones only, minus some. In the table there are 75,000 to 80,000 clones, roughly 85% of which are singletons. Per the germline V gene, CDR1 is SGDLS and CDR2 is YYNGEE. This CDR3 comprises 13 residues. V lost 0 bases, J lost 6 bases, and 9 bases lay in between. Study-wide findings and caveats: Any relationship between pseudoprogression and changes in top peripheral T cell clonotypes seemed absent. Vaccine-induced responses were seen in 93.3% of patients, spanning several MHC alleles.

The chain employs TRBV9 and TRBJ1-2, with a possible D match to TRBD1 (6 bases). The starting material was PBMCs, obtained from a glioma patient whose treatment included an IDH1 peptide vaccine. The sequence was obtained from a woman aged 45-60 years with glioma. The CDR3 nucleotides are TGTGCCAGCAGCGTAGGGGCAGGGGATGGCTACACCTTC. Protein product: CASSVGAGDGYTF.